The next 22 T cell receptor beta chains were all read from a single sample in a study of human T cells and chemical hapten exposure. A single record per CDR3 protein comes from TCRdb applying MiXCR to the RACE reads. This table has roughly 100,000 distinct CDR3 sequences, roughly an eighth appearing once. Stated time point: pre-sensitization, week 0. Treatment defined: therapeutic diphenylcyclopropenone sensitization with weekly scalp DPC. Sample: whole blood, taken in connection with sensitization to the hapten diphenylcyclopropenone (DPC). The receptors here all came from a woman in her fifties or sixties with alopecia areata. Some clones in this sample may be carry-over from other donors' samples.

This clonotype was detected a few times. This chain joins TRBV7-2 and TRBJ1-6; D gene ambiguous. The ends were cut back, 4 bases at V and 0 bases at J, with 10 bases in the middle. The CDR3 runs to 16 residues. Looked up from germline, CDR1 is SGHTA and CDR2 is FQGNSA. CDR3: CASSSRGNSYNSPLHF. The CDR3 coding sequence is TGTGCCAGCAGCTCCCGAGGGAACTCCTATAATTCACCCCTCCACTTT. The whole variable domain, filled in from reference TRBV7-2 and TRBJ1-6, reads GAGVSQSPSNKVTEKGKDVELRCDPISGHTALYWYRQSLGQGLEFLIYFQGNSAPDKSGLPSDRFSAERTGGSVSTLTIQRTQQEDSAVYLCASSSRGNSYNSPLHFGNGTRLTVT.

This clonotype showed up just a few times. CDR3 residues: CASSLDRDTGELFF. The CDR3 DNA reads TGTGCCAGCAGCTTAGACAGGGACACCGGGGAGCTGTTTTTT. V is TRBV11-3 and J is TRBJ2-2; maybe TRBD1 (5 bases). Germline lookup yields CDR1 SGHNT and CDR2 YENEEA. The V gene lost 0 bases and the J gene lost 3 bases, with 5 bases spanning the gap. The CDR3 consists of 14 residues.

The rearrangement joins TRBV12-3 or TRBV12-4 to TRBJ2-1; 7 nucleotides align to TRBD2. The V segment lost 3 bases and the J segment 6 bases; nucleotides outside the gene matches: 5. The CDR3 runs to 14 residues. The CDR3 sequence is CASSFVGGRNEQFF. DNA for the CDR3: TGTGCCAGCAGTTTCGTGGGAGGGCGCAATGAGCAGTTCTTC.

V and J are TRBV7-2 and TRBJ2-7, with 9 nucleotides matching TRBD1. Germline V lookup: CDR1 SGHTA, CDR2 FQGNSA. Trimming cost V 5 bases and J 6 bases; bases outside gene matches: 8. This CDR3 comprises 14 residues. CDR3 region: CASSLTGTGFEQYF. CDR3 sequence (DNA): TGTGCCAGCAGCCTAACCGGGACAGGGTTCGAGCAGTACTTC.

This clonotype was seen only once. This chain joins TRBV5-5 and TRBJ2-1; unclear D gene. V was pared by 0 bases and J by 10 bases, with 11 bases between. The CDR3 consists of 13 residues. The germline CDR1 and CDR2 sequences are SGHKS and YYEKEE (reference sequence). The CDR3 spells CASSLASAGEQFF. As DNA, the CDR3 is TGTGCCAGCAGCTTGGCCAGCGCCGGGGAGCAGTTCTTC. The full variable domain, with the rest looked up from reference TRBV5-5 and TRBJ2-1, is DAGVTQSPTHLIKTRGQQVTLRCSPISGHKSVSWYQQVLGQGPQFIFQYYEKEERGRGNFPDRFSARQFPNYSSELNVNALLLGDSALYLCASSLASAGEQFFGPGTRLTVL.

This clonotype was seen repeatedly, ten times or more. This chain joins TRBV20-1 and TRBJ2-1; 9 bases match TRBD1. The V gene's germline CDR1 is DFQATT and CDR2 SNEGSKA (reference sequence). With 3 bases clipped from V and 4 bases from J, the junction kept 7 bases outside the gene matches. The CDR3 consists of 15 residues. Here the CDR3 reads CSARDPGQGYNEQFF. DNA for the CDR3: TGCAGTGCTAGGGACCCGGGACAGGGATACAATGAGCAGTTCTTC.

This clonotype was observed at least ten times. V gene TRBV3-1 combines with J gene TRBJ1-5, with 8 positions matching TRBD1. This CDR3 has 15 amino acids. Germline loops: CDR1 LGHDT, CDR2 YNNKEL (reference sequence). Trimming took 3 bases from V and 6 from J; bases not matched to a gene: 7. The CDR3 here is CASSHGQGVVQPQHF. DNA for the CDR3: TGTGCCAGCAGCCACGGACAGGGAGTGGTTCAGCCCCAGCATTTT.

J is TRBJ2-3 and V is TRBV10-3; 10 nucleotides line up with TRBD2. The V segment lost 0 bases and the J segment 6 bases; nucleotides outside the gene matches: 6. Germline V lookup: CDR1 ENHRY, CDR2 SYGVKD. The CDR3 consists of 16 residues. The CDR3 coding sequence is TGTGCCATCAGTGAGTCGGCTAGCGGGAGTTACGATACGCAGTATTTT. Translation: CAISESASGSYDTQYF.

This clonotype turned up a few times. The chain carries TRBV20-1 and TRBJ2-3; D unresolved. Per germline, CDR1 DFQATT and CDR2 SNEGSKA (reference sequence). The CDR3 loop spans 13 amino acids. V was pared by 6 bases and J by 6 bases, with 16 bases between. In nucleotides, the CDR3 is TGCAGTGCCTCGTCCAGCCTCGGGGATACGCAGTATTTT. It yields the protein CSASSSLGDTQYF.

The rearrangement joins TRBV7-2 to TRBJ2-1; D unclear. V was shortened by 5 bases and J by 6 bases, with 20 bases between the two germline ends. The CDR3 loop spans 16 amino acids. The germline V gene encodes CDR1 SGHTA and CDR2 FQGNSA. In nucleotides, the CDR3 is TGTGCCAGCAGCCATCCATCCGGGCCGGGTGGCAATGAGCAGTTCTTC. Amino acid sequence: CASSHPSGPGGNEQFF.

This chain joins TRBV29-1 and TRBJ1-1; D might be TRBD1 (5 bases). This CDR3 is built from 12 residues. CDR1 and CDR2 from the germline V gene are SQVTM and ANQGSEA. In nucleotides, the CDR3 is TGCAGTGCGGGACGCCAGAACACTGAAGCTTTCTTT. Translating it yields CSAGRQNTEAFF.

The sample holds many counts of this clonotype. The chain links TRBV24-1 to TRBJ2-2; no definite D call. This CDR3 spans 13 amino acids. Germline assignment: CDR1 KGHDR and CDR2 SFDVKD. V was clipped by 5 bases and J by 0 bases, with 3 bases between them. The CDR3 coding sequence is TGTGCCACCAGTGGTGCGAACACCGGGGAGCTGTTTTTT. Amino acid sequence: CATSGANTGELFF.

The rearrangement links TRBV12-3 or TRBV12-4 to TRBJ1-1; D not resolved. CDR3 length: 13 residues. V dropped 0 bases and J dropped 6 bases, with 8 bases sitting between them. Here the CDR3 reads CASSLAVLAEAFF. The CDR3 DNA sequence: TGTGCCAGCAGTTTAGCCGTGCTGGCTGAAGCTTTCTTT.

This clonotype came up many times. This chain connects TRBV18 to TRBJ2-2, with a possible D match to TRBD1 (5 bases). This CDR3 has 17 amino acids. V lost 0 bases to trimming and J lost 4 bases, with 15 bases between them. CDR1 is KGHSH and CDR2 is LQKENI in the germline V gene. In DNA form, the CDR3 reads TGTGCCAGCTCACCACCTTTGACAGCGTTTATCACCGGGGAGCTGTTTTTT. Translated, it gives CASSPPLTAFITGELFF.

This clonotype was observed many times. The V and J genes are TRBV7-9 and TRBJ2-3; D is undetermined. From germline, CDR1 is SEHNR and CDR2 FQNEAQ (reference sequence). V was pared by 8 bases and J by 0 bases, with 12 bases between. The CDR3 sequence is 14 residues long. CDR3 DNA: TGTGCCAGCCGCTACGGAGAGAGCACAGATACGCAGTATTTT. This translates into CASRYGESTDTQYF.

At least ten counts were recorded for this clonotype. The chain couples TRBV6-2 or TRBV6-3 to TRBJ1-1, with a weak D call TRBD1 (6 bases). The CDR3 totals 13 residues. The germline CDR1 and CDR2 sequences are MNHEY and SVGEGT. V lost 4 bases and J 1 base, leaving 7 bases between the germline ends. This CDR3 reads CASSSQGNTEAFF. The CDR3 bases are TGTGCCAGCAGTTCACAGGGGAACACTGAAGCTTTCTTT.

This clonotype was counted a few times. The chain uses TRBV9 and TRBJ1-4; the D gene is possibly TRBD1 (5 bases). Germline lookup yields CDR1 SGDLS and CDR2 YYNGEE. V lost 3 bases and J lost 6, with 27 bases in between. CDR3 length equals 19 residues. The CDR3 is CASSAYRDPELLRDEKLFF. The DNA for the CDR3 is TGTGCCAGCAGCGCCTATAGGGACCCGGAACTGCTACGGGATGAAAAACTGTTTTTT. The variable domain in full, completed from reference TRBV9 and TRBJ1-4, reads DSGVTQTPKHLITATGQRVTLRCSPRSGDLSVYWYQQSLDQGLQFLIQYYNGEERAKGNILERFSAQQFPDLHSELNLSSLELGDSALYFCASSAYRDPELLRDEKLFFGSGTQLSVL.

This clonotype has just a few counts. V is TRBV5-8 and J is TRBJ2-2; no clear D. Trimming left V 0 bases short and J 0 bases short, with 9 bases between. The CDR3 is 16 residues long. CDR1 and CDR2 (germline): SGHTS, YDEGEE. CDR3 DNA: TGTGCCAGCAGCTTGGGGCTCACATCGAACACCGGGGAGCTGTTTTTT. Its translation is CASSLGLTSNTGELFF.

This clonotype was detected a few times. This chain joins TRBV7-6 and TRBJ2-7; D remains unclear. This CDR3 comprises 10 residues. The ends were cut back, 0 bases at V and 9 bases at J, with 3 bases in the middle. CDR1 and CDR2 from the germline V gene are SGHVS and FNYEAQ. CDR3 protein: CASSLAGQYF. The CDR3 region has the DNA TGTGCCAGCAGCTTAGCAGGGCAGTACTTC.

For the CDR3, the DNA is TGTGCCAGCAGCTTCCAGACTCTAATCCCTGAAGCTTTCTTT. Its translation: CASSFQTLIPEAFF. This chain joins TRBV5-5 and TRBJ1-1; D remains ambiguous. Per germline, CDR1 SGHKS and CDR2 YYEKEE (reference sequence). The CDR3 has 14 residues. The V gene lost 2 bases and the J gene lost 6 bases, with 14 bases spanning the gap.

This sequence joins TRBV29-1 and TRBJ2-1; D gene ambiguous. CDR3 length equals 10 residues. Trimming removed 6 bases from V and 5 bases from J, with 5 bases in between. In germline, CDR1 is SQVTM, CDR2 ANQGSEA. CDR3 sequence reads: CSVQDNEQFF. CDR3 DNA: TGCAGCGTCCAAGACAATGAGCAGTTCTTC.

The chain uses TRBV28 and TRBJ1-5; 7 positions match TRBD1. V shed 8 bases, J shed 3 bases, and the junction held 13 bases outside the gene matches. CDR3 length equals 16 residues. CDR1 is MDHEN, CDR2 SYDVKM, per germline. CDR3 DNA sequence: TGTGCCAGCCTTGAACGACAAGGGGGCATCAATCAGCCCCAGCATTTT. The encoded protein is CASLERQGGINQPQHF.